The present TCR beta chain was sequenced within a study of Ad26.COV2.S vaccination and SARS-CoV-2 variants. The treatment is: about 20 received Ad26.COV2.S at low or high dose, single or two shots; about 5 received placebo; per-sample allocation not given. After the first vaccine or placebo injection, samples were drawn on day 63. Some clones are missing from TCRdb's copy, which holds only in-frame ones; the method was immunoSEQ multiplex PCR. The table includes a few hundred thousand clones, about four fifths detected once. Germline assignment: CDR1 GTSNPN and CDR2 SVGIG (reference sequence). Deletions cut 3 bases from V and 4 bases from J, with 9 bases between. The CDR3 has 12 amino acids.

The V and J genes are TRBV30 and TRBJ1-1, with unresolved D. The source of this sequence is a person aged 18-60 years who received the Ad26.COV2.S COVID-19 vaccine or a placebo. Specimen: peripheral blood, collected in a trial of Ad26.COV2.S vaccine versus placebo. The CDR3 DNA reads TGTGCCTGGAGCCGTGGGCGCACTGAAGCTTTCTTT. Its protein product is CAWSRGRTEAFF.